The 5 T cell receptor beta chains below come from one sample, sequenced in a study of T-cell memory formation after mild COVID-19. MiXCR, applied by TCRdb to the 5' RACE reads, yields one record per CDR3 protein. This sample has about 410,000 distinct CDR3 sequences, with approximately 18% found just once. The material sequenced was PBMCs or a T cell subset sorted from them (not recorded which). The receptor source for this set is a young man who had mild COVID-19 (a few samples of this study predate the infection). Cell type and time point are not known.

This clonotype was detected only a few times. The CDR3: CASSQVGGAPGEQYF. The CDR3 DNA follows: TGTGCCAGCAGCCAAGTTGGCGGGGCCCCGGGGGAGCAGTACTTC. This chain uses TRBV14 with TRBJ2-7; D perhaps matches TRBD2 (6 bases). The CDR3 sequence is 15 residues long. V lost 1 base, J lost 7 bases, and 17 bases lay in between. In germline, CDR1 is SGHDN, CDR2 FVKESK.

The gene calls are TRBV15 and TRBJ1-1, with D perhaps matching TRBD1 (6 bases). V dropped 4 bases and J dropped 2 bases, with 14 bases sitting between them. The germline CDR1 and CDR2 sequences are LNHNV and YYDKDF (reference sequence). This CDR3 comprises 15 residues. CDR3 amino acids: CATSKSRDTNTEAFF. The CDR3 region has the DNA TGTGCCACCAGCAAGAGCCGGGACACAAACACTGAAGCTTTCTTT.

This clonotype appeared a few times. The V and J genes are TRBV12-3 or TRBV12-4 and TRBJ1-5; D is uncertain. This CDR3 contains 16 residues. The V end lost 5 bases, the J end lost 1 base, and 15 bases lay between the germline ends. CDR3 nucleotide sequence: TGTGCCAGCAGTCCTCCCGGGTCGGGAAGCAATCAGCCCCAGCATTTT. It encodes CASSPPGSGSNQPQHF.

This chain joins TRBV16 and TRBJ1-1; weak D call: TRBD1 (6 bases). CDR1 KGHSY and CDR2 FQNENV come from the germline V gene. The germline V and J ends were trimmed by 8 bases and 5 bases, with 21 bases remaining between them. The CDR3 has 15 amino acids. CDR3 in DNA: TGTGCCAGCGGACTCGGGACAATGATGGGGACTGAAGCTTTCTTT. It yields the protein CASGLGTMMGTEAFF.

V usage is TRBV6-5 and J usage is TRBJ2-1, with D possibly TRBD2 on 7 matching bases. V was cut by 6 bases and J by 7 bases, with 16 bases left in between. The CDR3 is made up of 14 amino acids. The germline V gene encodes CDR1 MNHEY and CDR2 SVGAGI. The CDR3 DNA sequence: TGTGCCAGCAGAGCTGGGGGCGGGAGAAATGAGCAGTTCTTC. It specifies CASRAGGGRNEQFF.